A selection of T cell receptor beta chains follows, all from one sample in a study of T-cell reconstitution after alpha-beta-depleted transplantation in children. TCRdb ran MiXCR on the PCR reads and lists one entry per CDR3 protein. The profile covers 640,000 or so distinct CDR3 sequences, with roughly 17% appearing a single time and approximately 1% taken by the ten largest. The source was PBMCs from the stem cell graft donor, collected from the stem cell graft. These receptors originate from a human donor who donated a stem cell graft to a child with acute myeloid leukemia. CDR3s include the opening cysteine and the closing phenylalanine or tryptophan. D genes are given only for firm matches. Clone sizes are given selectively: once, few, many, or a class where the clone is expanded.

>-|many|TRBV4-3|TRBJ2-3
TGCGCCAGCAGCCAAGGAAGCACAGATACGCAGTATTTT
CASSQGSTDTQYF
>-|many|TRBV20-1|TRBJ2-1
TGCAGTGCTAGAGATTGGATGGGAGCCCAGGATGAGCAGTTCTTC
CSARDWMGAQDEQFF
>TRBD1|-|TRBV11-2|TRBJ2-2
TGTGCCAGCAGCCGGACAGGGTTTTCGAACACCGGGGAGCTGTTTTTT
CASSRTGFSNTGELFF
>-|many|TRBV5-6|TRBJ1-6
TGTGCCAGCAGCAATACAGGGCTGGATTCACCCCTCCACTTT
CASSNTGLDSPLHF
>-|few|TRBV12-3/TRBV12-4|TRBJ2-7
TGTGCCAGCAGTCTACTTGGGACTGGGAAGTTCAACGAGCAGTACTTC
CASSLLGTGKFNEQYF
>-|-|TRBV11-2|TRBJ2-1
TGTGCCAGCAGCTTAGTGGGGGTTGGCTACAATGAGCAGTTCTTC
CASSLVGVGYNEQFF
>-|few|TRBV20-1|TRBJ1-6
TGCAGTGCTATGAGCGGGATGTTCTATAATTCACCCCTCCACTTT
CSAMSGMFYNSPLHF
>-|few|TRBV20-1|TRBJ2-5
TGCAGTGCTAGAGATAACAGGGCGGAGACCCAGTACTTC
CSARDNRAETQYF
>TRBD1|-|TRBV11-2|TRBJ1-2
TGTGCCAGCAGCATGTACAACCTCGGGACAGGGGGGACCTATGGCTACACCTTC
CASSMYNLGTGGTYGYTF
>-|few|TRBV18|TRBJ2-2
TGTGCCAGCTCACCACCGATGGGGTCTTGGGAGCTGTTTTTT
CASSPPMGSWELFF
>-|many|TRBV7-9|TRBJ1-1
TGTGCCAGCAGCTTTGGAGGGGGGAACACTGAAGCTTTCTTT
CASSFGGGNTEAFF
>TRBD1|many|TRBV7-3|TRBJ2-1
TGTGCCAGCAGCTATGTGGGCGGAACAGGGGGGATCAATGAGCAGTTCTTC
CASSYVGGTGGINEQFF
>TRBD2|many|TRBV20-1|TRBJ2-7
TGCAGTGCTAGAGATACTAGCGGGATATACGAGCAGTACTTC
CSARDTSGIYEQYF
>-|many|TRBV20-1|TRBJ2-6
TGCAGTGCTAGAGAGGGCAGGGTAGGCGGGGCCAACGTCCTGACTTTC
CSAREGRVGGANVLTF
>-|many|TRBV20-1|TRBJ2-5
TGCAGTGCTATCACCTCACGGGAGGAGACCCAGTACTTC
CSAITSREETQYF
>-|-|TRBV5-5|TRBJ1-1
TGTGCCAGCAGCGAGCTACCCGGGGGCATCCCGAACACTGAAGCTTTCTTT
CASSELPGGIPNTEAFF
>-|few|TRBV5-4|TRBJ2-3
TGTGCCAGCAGCTGGGAGGGGGCAGGCACAGATACGCAGTATTTT
CASSWEGAGTDTQYF
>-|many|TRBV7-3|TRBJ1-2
TGTGCCAGCAGCTTCCCCGGGGGGGACGGCTACACCTTC
CASSFPGGDGYTF
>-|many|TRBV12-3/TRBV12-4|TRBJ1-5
TGTGCCAGCAAAGAGGGTAGTCAGCCCCAGCATTTT
CASKEGSQPQHF
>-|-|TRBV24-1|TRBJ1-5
TGTGCCACCAGTGACCTTGAGAATCAGCCCCAGCATTTT
CATSDLENQPQHF
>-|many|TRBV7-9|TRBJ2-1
TGTGCCAGCAGCTTAGTGCAGGCGTCCTACAATGAGCAGTTCTTC
CASSLVQASYNEQFF
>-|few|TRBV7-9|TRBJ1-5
TGTGCCAGCAGCTTTGGCGAATTTAGCAATCAGCCCCAGCATTTT
CASSFGEFSNQPQHF
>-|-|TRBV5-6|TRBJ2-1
TGTGCCAGCAGCTCACAGCTCAATGAGCAGTTCTTC
CASSSQLNEQFF
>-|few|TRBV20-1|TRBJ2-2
TGCAGTGCAAAGCCAGGGGAGGGGAACACCGGGGAGCTGTTTTTT
CSAKPGEGNTGELFF
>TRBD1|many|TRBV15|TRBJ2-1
TGTGCCACCAGCAGAGATTGGGGGACAGGCTACAATGAGCAGTTCTTC
CATSRDWGTGYNEQFF
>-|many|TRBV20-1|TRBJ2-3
TGCAGTGCCCCCGGAAACAGTAAGGGTGGTTATACGCAGTATTTT
CSAPGNSKGGYTQYF
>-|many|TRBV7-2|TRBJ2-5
TGTGCCAGCAGTTTAACCGGGTTGGAGACCCAGTACTTC
CASSLTGLETQYF
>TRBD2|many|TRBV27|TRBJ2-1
TGTGCCAGCAGTTTATCGACTAGCGGGGTCTACAATGAGCAGTTCTTC
CASSLSTSGVYNEQFF
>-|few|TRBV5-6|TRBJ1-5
TGTGCCAGCACGAGCACAGGGACGAGCAATCAGCCCCAGCATTTT
CASTSTGTSNQPQHF
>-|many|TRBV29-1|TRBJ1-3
TGCAGCGTTGAGGCTTACGGACGGGGCCTCGATGCTGGAAACACCATATATTTT
CSVEAYGRGLDAGNTIYF
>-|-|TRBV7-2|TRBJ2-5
TGTGCCAGCAGCCCGTCGACCCTGGGCGGGACCCAGTACTTC
CASSPSTLGGTQYF
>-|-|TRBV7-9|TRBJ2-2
TGTGCCAGCAGCCCCACGCCTCGCCCCGGGGAGCTGTTTTTT
CASSPTPRPGELFF
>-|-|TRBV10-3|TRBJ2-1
TGTGCCATCAGTGAAGGGGGTTGGGGGGGCTACAATGAGCAGTTCTTC
CAISEGGWGGYNEQFF
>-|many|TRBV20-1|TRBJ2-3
TGCAGTGCCTCCTCTGGCGGTACGCAGTATTTT
CSASSGGTQYF
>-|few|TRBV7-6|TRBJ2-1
TGTGCCAGCAGCTCCCGGACAGAGTACAATGAGCAGTTCTTC
CASSSRTEYNEQFF
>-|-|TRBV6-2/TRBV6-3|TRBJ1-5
TGTGCCACCGAGCCCTATAGCAATCAGCCCCAGCATTTT
CATEPYSNQPQHF
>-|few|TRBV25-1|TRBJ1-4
TGTGCCAGCACCTGGAATGAAAAACTGTTTTTT
CASTWNEKLFF
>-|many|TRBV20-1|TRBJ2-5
TGCAGTGCTAGCCCCTCGGGGAAAGAGACCCAGTACTTC
CSASPSGKETQYF
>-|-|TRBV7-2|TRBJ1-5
TGTGCCAGCACGGGTGGAAGCAATCAGCCCCAGCATTTT
CASTGGSNQPQHF
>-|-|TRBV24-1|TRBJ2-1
TGTGCCACCAGTGATCGTAGCGGCTTGAACCCTTCCTACAATGAGCAGTTCTTC
CATSDRSGLNPSYNEQFF
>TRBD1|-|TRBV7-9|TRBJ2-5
TGTGCCAGCAGCTATGAAGCCGGGACAGCCAACTTC
CASSYEAGTANF
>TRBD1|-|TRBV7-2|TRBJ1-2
TGTGCCAGCAGCCGTGGGACAGGGATCTATGGCTACACCTTC
CASSRGTGIYGYTF
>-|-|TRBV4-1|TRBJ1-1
TGCGCCAGCAGCCAAGGATCAGGGACGACTGAAGCTTTCTTT
CASSQGSGTTEAFF
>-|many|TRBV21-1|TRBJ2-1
TGTGCCAGCAGCAGGCGACTAGGGATCAATGAGCAGTTCTTC
CASSRRLGINEQFF
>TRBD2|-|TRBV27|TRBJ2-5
TGTGCCAGCGGACCTTTAGCGGGGCCCCGGGAGACCCAGTACTTC
CASGPLAGPRETQYF
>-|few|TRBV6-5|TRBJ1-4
TGTGCCAGCAGTTGGAGTCGGACCGTTGCAACTAATGAAAAACTGTTTTTT
CASSWSRTVATNEKLFF
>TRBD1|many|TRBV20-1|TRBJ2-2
TGCAGTGCTAGACCGGGACAGCGCACCGGGGAGCTGTTTTTT
CSARPGQRTGELFF
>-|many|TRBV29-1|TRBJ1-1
TGCAGCGATGACAGGAAGGTCGAAGCTTTCTTT
CSDDRKVEAFF
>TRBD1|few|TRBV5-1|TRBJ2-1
TGCGCCAGTGCCCAGGGGGCAGGAAATGAGCAGTTCTTC
CASAQGAGNEQFF
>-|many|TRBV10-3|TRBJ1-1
TGTGCCATCAGGCTGACCGAGATGAACACTGAAGCTTTCTTT
CAIRLTEMNTEAFF
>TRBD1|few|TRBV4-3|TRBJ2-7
TGCGCCAGCAGCCAAGATCTGACGCTAGGGGGCCGATACGAGCAGTACTTC
CASSQDLTLGGRYEQYF
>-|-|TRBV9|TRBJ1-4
TGTGCCAGCGGGAAGGGGGACTTCGAAAAACTGTTTTTT
CASGKGDFEKLFF
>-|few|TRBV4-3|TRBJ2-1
TGCGCCAGCAGCCAAGATAGTTTGGGAGGACACAATGAGCAGTTCTTC
CASSQDSLGGHNEQFF
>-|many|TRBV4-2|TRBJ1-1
TGTGCCAGCAGCCGCATCAACACTGAAGCTTTCTTT
CASSRINTEAFF
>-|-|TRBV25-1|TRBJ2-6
TGTGCCAGCAGTGATAGGACAGTCGTTTCCAACGTCCTGACTTTC
CASSDRTVVSNVLTF
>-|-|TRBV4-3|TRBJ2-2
TGCGCCAGCAGCCACGCACACAGGGACACCGGGGAGCTGTTTTTT
CASSHAHRDTGELFF
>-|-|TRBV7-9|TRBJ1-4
TGTGCCAGCAGCCCATTTGTGGGAAAACTGTTTTTT
CASSPFVGKLFF
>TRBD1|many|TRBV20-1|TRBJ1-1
TGCAGTGCTAGCATCCAGGGGGCGCCTGAAGCTTTCTTT
CSASIQGAPEAFF